Each of the 20 T cell receptor beta chains below was sequenced from the same sample in a study of cytomegalovirus exposure and HLA in healthy donors. PCR used 60 Vbeta primers and 13 Jbeta primers. Method: immunoSEQ multiplex PCR; TCRdb's copy keeps in-frame clones and lacks some. The sample lists under 200,000 clones; roughly 80% were seen once. The sample was PBMCs. The receptors were gathered from a woman between 50 and 59 years old in good health and CMV-seronegative.

The CDR3 sequence: CASSLGGDQETQYF. The CDR3 region has the DNA TGTGCCAGCAGCTTAGGCGGGGACCAAGAGACCCAGTACTTC. The V call is TRBV7-3, the J call TRBJ2-5, with D possibly matching TRBD2 (6 bases). The germline V gene encodes CDR1 SGHTA and CDR2 FQGTGA. Trimming took 2 bases from V and 0 from J, leaving 7 bases between them. This CDR3 region has 14 residues.

This sequence joins TRBV7-9 and TRBJ1-5; D may be TRBD1 (5 bases). Germline V lookup: CDR1 SEHNR, CDR2 FQNEAQ (reference sequence). The V and J ends lost 1 base and 4 bases respectively, with 11 bases between them. This CDR3 spans 15 amino acids. The CDR3 spells CASSLEAGNNQPQHF. CDR3 coding DNA: TGTGCCAGCAGCTTAGAGGCAGGGAATAATCAGCCCCAGCATTTT. Combining the CDR3 with reference TRBV7-9 and TRBJ1-5 gives the whole variable domain DTGVSQNPRHKITKRGQNVTFRCDPISEHNRLYWYRQTLGQGPEFLTYFQNEAQLEKSRLLSDRFSAERPKGSFSTLEIQRTEQGDSAMYLCASSLEAGNNQPQHFGDGTRLSIL.

V usage is TRBV6-5 and J usage is TRBJ1-6, with TRBD1 matching over 12 bases. Germline V gene lookup returns CDR1 MNHEY and CDR2 SVGAGI. J was trimmed by 7 bases and V by 4 bases; bases with no gene match: 2. The CDR3 consists of 15 residues. The CDR3 loop is CASSWGQGANSPLHF. CDR3 DNA sequence: TGTGCCAGCAGTTGGGGACAGGGGGCGAATTCACCCCTCCACTTT.

This chain connects TRBV15 to TRBJ1-2; D unresolved. CDR1 is LNHNV, CDR2 YYDKDF, per germline (reference sequence). The CDR3 contains 13 residues. V was cut by 1 base and J by 0 bases, with 3 bases left in between. In nucleotides, the CDR3 is TGTGCCACCAGCAGAGCGGCTAACTATGGCTACACCTTC. This sequence encodes CATSRAANYGYTF. Based on the CDR3 plus reference TRBV15 and TRBJ1-2, the full variable domain is DAMVIQNPRYQVTQFGKPVTLSCSQTLNHNVMYWYQQKSSQAPKLLFHYYDKDFNNEADTPDNFQSRRPNTSFCFLDIRSPGLGDTAMYLCATSRAANYGYTFGSGTRLTVV.

This clone occurred a few times. The chain is built from TRBV5-1 and TRBJ2-1; D unresolved. This CDR3 is built from 13 residues. CDR1 is SGHRS and CDR2 is YFSETQ in the germline V gene. V gave up 1 base and J gave up 2 bases, with 4 bases separating them. The DNA of the CDR3 is TGCGCCAGCAGCTTGACGGCCTACAATGAGCAGTTCTTC. Its protein is CASSLTAYNEQFF.

J is TRBJ2-5 and V is TRBV9; 8 nucleotides match TRBD1. The V and J ends lost 0 bases and 5 bases, in that order; junction bases with no gene match: 9. The CDR3 extends over 16 amino acids. CDR1 and CDR2 (germline): SGDLS, YYNGEE. CDR3 amino acids: CASSVGGGQAKETQYF. As DNA, the CDR3 is TGTGCCAGCAGCGTAGGTGGGGGACAGGCGAAGGAGACCCAGTACTTC. The complete variable domain, with remaining parts taken from reference TRBV9 and TRBJ2-5, reads DSGVTQTPKHLITATGQRVTLRCSPRSGDLSVYWYQQSLDQGLQFLIQYYNGEERAKGNILERFSAQQFPDLHSELNLSSLELGDSALYFCASSVGGGQAKETQYFGPGTRLLVL.

The chain is built from TRBV19 and TRBJ2-7; 9 bases match TRBD2. J was trimmed by 6 bases and V by 4 bases; bases with no gene match: 10. Looked up from germline, CDR1 is LNHDA and CDR2 is SQIVND (reference sequence). The CDR3 covers 15 residues. The CDR3 here is CASSNAGGPVVEQYF. The CDR3 DNA follows: TGTGCCAGTAGTAACGCGGGAGGGCCCGTTGTCGAGCAGTACTTC.

V is TRBV2 and J is TRBJ2-1, with 7 bases fitting TRBD1. Germline loops: CDR1 SNHLY, CDR2 FYNNEI. With V trimmed by 6 bases and J by 7 bases, 12 bases remained unmatched. This CDR3 is 15 amino acids long. The CDR3 region is CASRPEQGIPNEQFF. CDR3 bases: TGTGCCAGCAGACCTGAACAGGGGATCCCAAATGAGCAGTTCTTC.

This rearrangement joins TRBV6-5 to TRBJ2-1, with 11 bases identical to TRBD2. The CDR3 covers 15 residues. The germline CDR1 and CDR2 sequences are MNHEY and SVGAGI. V dropped 5 bases and J dropped 3; count of bases not matched to a gene: 3. The CDR3 reads CASSGTSGHYNEQFF. Here the CDR3 DNA reads TGTGCCAGCAGTGGGACTAGCGGACACTACAATGAGCAGTTCTTC.

A single count supports this clone. At one boundary the junction diverges from the germline segment, which might be a read error. This chain joins TRBV10-3 and TRBJ2-7, with 7 bases aligning to TRBD2. The CDR3 is made up of 11 amino acids. CDR1 ENHRY and CDR2 SYGVKD come from the germline V gene. The CDR3 DNA reads as TGTGCCGTCAGCGGGGATTACGAGCAGTACTTC. Translating it yields CAVSGDYEQYF.

The V call is TRBV5-1, the J call TRBJ2-7; 7 positions agree with TRBD1. CDR3 size: 14 residues. The V gene's germline CDR1 is SGHRS and CDR2 YFSETQ. With V trimmed by 2 bases and J by 1 base, 3 bases remained unmatched. CDR3 nucleotide sequence: TGCGCCAGCAGCTTACAGGGGCCGTCCTACGAGCAGTACTTC. Protein product: CASSLQGPSYEQYF. Using reference TRBV5-1 and TRBJ2-7 for the parts outside the CDR3, the full variable domain is KAGVTQTPRYLIKTRGQQVTLSCSPISGHRSVSWYQQTPGQGLQFLFEYFSETQRNKGNFPGRFSGRQFSNSRSEMNVSTLELGDSALYLCASSLQGPSYEQYFGPGTRLTVT.

Regarding this clone: One end of the junction fails to match germline, which may point to a read error. V and J are TRBV5-1 and TRBJ2-7, with 16 bases fitting TRBD2. Germline V gene sequence: CDR1 SGHRS, CDR2 YFSETQ. The CDR3 consists of 16 residues. The CDR3 loop reads CASSGLAGGNSNEQYF. The CDR3 DNA sequence: TGCGCCAGCTCGGGACTAGCGGGGGGGAACTCCAACGAGCAGTACTTC.

The rearrangement links TRBV15 to TRBJ2-7; D is unclear. Trimming stripped 0 bases from V and 3 bases from J, with 6 bases between. Germline CDR1 is LNHNV and CDR2 is YYDKDF (reference sequence). The CDR3 is made up of 13 amino acids. The CDR3 DNA reads as TGTGCCACCAGCAGAGATTTCGGCTACGAGCAGTACTTC. Translating it yields CATSRDFGYEQYF.

This clone was detected a few times. The chain is built from TRBV28 and TRBJ2-7; the D gene is possibly TRBD2 (6 bases). The CDR3 has 14 amino acids. V shed 6 bases and J shed 4 bases, with 16 bases lying between them. CDR1 is MDHEN, CDR2 SYDVKM, per germline. The CDR3 coding sequence is TGTGCCAGCAGCTCCACTAGCAGCATTTACGAGCAGTACTTC. It codes for CASSSTSSIYEQYF.

The chain couples TRBV11-1 to TRBJ1-1, with 7 bases aligning to TRBD1. The CDR3 sequence is 14 residues long. CDR1 and CDR2 from the germline V gene are SGHAT and FQDESV (reference sequence). The trim removed 5 bases at V and 1 base at J, leaving 4 bases unmatched. The CDR3 coding sequence is TGTGCCAGCAGCCTATGGACAGGGAACACTGAAGCTTTCTTT. Its translation is CASSLWTGNTEAFF.

This chain connects TRBV28 to TRBJ2-3; 8 nucleotides agree with TRBD2. V lost 4 bases to trimming and J lost 6 bases; unmatched junction nucleotides: 18. The CDR3 consists of 18 residues. Germline V lookup: CDR1 MDHEN, CDR2 SYDVKM. The CDR3 bases are TGTGCCAGCAGTTCCTATTCGACTAGCGCAGAGCTCATCGATACGCAGTATTTT. This codes for CASSSYSTSAELIDTQYF. The whole variable domain, filled in from reference TRBV28 and TRBJ2-3, reads DVKVTQSSRYLVKRTGEKVFLECVQDMDHENMFWYRQDPGLGLRLIYFSYDVKMKEKGDIPEGYSVSREKKERFSLILESASTNQTSMYLCASSSYSTSAELIDTQYFGPGTRLTVL.

The V and J genes are TRBV5-1 and TRBJ2-5; possible D gene TRBD2, 6 bases. Per the germline V gene, CDR1 is SGHRS and CDR2 is YFSETQ. This CDR3 comprises 15 residues. Trimming removed 0 bases at V and 3 bases at J, with 12 bases between. The chain's CDR3 is CASSLGATGEETQYF. In nucleotides, the CDR3 is TGCGCCAGCAGCTTGGGAGCGACGGGAGAAGAGACCCAGTACTTC. Complete variable domain (other parts from reference TRBV5-1 and TRBJ2-5): KAGVTQTPRYLIKTRGQQVTLSCSPISGHRSVSWYQQTPGQGLQFLFEYFSETQRNKGNFPGRFSGRQFSNSRSEMNVSTLELGDSALYLCASSLGATGEETQYFGPGTRLLVL.

The chain combines TRBV9 with TRBJ1-1; maybe TRBD1 (6 bases). From germline, CDR1 is SGDLS and CDR2 YYNGEE. CDR3 size: 15 residues. V was cut by 3 bases and J by 0 bases, with 12 bases left in between. CDR3 amino acids: CASSAGQFLNTEAFF. CDR3 nucleotide sequence: TGTGCCAGCAGCGCCGGACAGTTCCTGAACACTGAAGCTTTCTTT.

This chain uses TRBV27 with TRBJ2-1; 8 bases map to TRBD2. The V gene's germline CDR1 is MNHEY and CDR2 SMNVEV (reference sequence). J gave up 8 bases and V 4 bases, and 10 bases lay outside the gene matches. CDR3 length: 15 residues. In DNA form, the CDR3 reads TGTGCCAGCAGTTCCACGGGGGGGCCTGGGGATGAGCAGTTCTTC. This translates into CASSSTGGPGDEQFF.

The chain couples TRBV9 to TRBJ2-1; TRBD2 agrees at 11 bases. Per the germline V gene, CDR1 is SGDLS and CDR2 is YYNGEE. V was pared by 0 bases and J by 7 bases, with 9 bases of the junction left unmatched. This CDR3 contains 17 residues. This CDR3 is CASSVGVSGGAANEQFF. In nucleotides, the CDR3 is TGTGCCAGCAGCGTAGGTGTTAGCGGGGGGGCTGCGAATGAGCAGTTCTTC.